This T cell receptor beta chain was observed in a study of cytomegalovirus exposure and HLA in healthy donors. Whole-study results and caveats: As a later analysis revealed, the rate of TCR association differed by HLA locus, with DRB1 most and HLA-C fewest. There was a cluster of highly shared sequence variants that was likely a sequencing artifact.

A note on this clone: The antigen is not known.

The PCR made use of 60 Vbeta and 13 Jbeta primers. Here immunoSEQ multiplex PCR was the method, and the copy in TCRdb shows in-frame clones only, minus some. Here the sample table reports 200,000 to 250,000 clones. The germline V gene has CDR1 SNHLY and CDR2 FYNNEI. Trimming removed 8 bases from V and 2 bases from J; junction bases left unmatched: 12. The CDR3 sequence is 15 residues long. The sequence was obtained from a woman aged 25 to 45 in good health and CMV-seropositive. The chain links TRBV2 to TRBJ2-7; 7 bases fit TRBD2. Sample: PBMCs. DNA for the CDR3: TGTGCCAGCTGGCGGGGGACGGAGGTTACCTACGAGCAGTACTTC. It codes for CASWRGTEVTYEQYF.